This T cell receptor beta chain is drawn from a study of CD8 T cells in Susac syndrome. General observations from the study: A relatively small number of individuals underwent TCR sequencing and HLA analysis.

Peripheral blood CD8+ and CD4+ T cells were profiled by TCR beta sequencing. TEMRA cells were FACS-enriched, with CD8+ and CD4+ T cells isolated negatively. On this clonotype itself: Its antigen is still unknown.

A quantity of about 0.5 to 1 ug RNA underwent reverse transcription using random hexamers. TCRdb recomputed calls from the immunoSEQ multiplex PCR reads with MiXCR, one row per CDR3 protein. Of approximately 230,000 distinct CDR3 sequences detected, around 93% appear once; the ten largest clones hold less than 0.075%. The CDR3 consists of 13 residues. With 3 bases removed from V and 6 bases from J, the gap between germline ends came to 12 bases. Germline lookup yields CDR1 MDHEN and CDR2 SYDVKM. What was sequenced was CD4+ T cells from PBMCs. This receptor was taken from a human donor with multiple sclerosis. The chain has TRBV28 and TRBJ2-7; D gene unclear. CDR3 sequence (DNA): TGTGCCAGCAGTTTGACCGATCCGGGCGAGCAGTACTTC. Its protein product is CASSLTDPGEQYF.